Listed below are T cell receptor beta chains from one sample, sequenced in a study of T-cell memory formation after mild COVID-19. TCRdb reprocessed the 5' RACE reads via MiXCR and lists one record per CDR3 protein. The top ten hold 23% of the sample, which has 250,000 to 300,000 distinct CDR3 sequences, about 17% seen once. The sample was PBMCs or a T cell subset sorted from them (not recorded which). These receptors were obtained from a man between 18 and 35 years old who had mild COVID-19 (a few samples of this study predate the infection). Cell type and time point are not known. Each CDR3 is given without its conserved first and last residue. The D gene is left open where the match is weak.

ASRRQIGRTEAF,.,TRBV12-3/TRBV12-4
ASSFGSGELF,.,TRBV3-1
ATSDLDRNYGYT,.,TRBV24-1
SVRLAGASFLQETQY,TRBD2,TRBV20-1
ASRLGGGRDTQY,TRBD2,TRBV7-3
ASSQGPESSYNSPLH,.,TRBV4-3
ASSLGSPYEQY,.,TRBV5-6
ASSLGWGAGGYT,.,TRBV7-2
ASSFGGSSSGNTIY,.,TRBV5-1
ASSTRQGYVETQY,TRBD1,TRBV9
ASGLPGQGYNEQF,TRBD1,TRBV12-5
ASSQGETFYEQY,.,TRBV4-2
ASSSRWGPHEQF,.,TRBV5-1
ASSTLKGKNEQF,.,TRBV28
ATRLGESTDTQY,.,TRBV10-1
ASSLEGGEAF,.,TRBV11-2
ASSQLTGGDGNTIY,TRBD1,TRBV4-2
ASSRKQENTEAF,.,TRBV7-2
ASSPGAGANTYNEQF,.,TRBV5-6
ASSLAEGGIQETQY,.,TRBV5-1
ASSERTARGTQY,.,TRBV6-1
ASSLQGAVNYGYT,TRBD1,TRBV5-1
ASSVDPVAIYGYT,.,TRBV9
ASSMGTGAEETQY,.,TRBV5-1
ASSPERTGGPGELF,TRBD1,TRBV5-1
ASRDRRGKEKLF,TRBD1,TRBV12-3/TRBV12-4
ASSPRQGLAYEQY,TRBD1,TRBV5-1
ASNSLTYNEQF,.,TRBV10-2
ASSFSYNEQF,.,TRBV12-3/TRBV12-4
SARDYRGHGYT,TRBD1,TRBV20-1
ASSYHRGISGHNEQF,.,TRBV6-2/TRBV6-3
ASSITGLMNTEAF,.,TRBV27
ASSPIQVHGTEAF,.,TRBV12-3/TRBV12-4
ASSSTGTGVFGANVLT,.,TRBV11-2
ASSEPFTDTQY,.,TRBV2
SGDPGQDYNEQF,TRBD1,TRBV20-1
ASSPGLAGKQETQY,.,TRBV3-2
SAWGLADNEQF,TRBD2,TRBV20-1
ASSQDSKTSGF,.,TRBV4-1
ASIFRGRGYTGELF,.,TRBV12-3/TRBV12-4
ASSQSRGGGIGETQY,TRBD2,TRBV14
ASSSPRGGGSMNTEAF,.,TRBV11-2
ASRNRGMNTEAF,.,TRBV7-9
ASSEGHSTYEQY,.,TRBV2
ASIPGLSSTDTQY,TRBD2,TRBV12-3/TRBV12-4
ASGPLSRSTDTQY,.,TRBV2
ASSLDVRGLAYEQY,TRBD1,TRBV7-6
ASSKISDRRVSYEQY,.,TRBV6-1
ASSQAATGNTEAF,.,TRBV3-1
ASSLEAGIISPLH,.,TRBV7-2
ASSAFRAGKDTEAF,.,TRBV5-1
ASSPGTGVEAF,TRBD1,TRBV7-6
ASSQEILEGGELF,.,TRBV4-2
ASSPRTRDRGYEQF,TRBD1,TRBV4-1
ASSFGTALEAF,.,TRBV7-2
ASSSPGLAPDTQY,TRBD2,TRBV12-3/TRBV12-4
ASSPHRDSNYGYT,.,TRBV4-1